This T cell receptor beta chain was sequenced for a study of blood T cell repertoires in COVID-19. On the study more broadly: Nucleic acid was either cDNA or gDNA, and it came from T cells, B-cell-depleted T cells, or PBMCs.

Source study methods: Amplification from reference gene primers served as the basis for estimated nucleated cell counts. The assay was immunoSEQ multiplex PCR, and TCRdb's table has in-frame clones only and misses some. Clone size and the V and J calls come from that table; the DNA yielded D and trimming. The table shows about 340,000 clones, with around 82% occurring only once. This clone came up a few times. The CDR3 is made up of 15 amino acids. With 5 bases clipped from V and 4 bases from J, the junction kept 8 bases outside the gene matches. CDR1 is SGHTA and CDR2 is FQGNSA in the germline V gene.

This chain uses TRBV7-2 with TRBJ1-5; 7 positions agree with TRBD1. What was sequenced was peripheral blood. This clonotype was obtained from a man aged 30 to 39 with active or convalescent COVID-19. The CDR3 DNA sequence: TGTGCCAGCAGCCCCACCGGACAGGAGAATCAGCCCCAGCATTTT. The encoded protein is CASSPTGQENQPQHF.